This T cell receptor (beta chain) was documented in a study of blood T cell repertoires in COVID-19. Study overall: The United States, Italy and Spain provided the acute and convalescent COVID-19 samples. The analysed material was cDNA or gDNA that came from T cells, B-cell-depleted T cells, or PBMCs.

This CDR3 region has 15 residues. Germline V gene sequence: CDR1 SGHVS, CDR2 FQNEAQ. The ends were cut back, 5 bases at V and 7 bases at J, with 18 bases in the middle. Original processing notes: Estimates of nucleated cell counts were drawn from the amplification of reference gene primers. Profiled with immunoSEQ multiplex PCR; TCRdb holds only in-frame clones, not every one. Clone size and V and J calls were adopted from that table, with D and trimming inferred from the DNA. The table shows 200,000 to 300,000 clones, with approximately 88% occurring only once. The count of this clone is one. The receptor was isolated from a human donor in a cohort sampled during active COVID-19. The chain has TRBV7-8 and TRBJ1-5; D might be TRBD1 (5 bases). The specimen was peripheral blood. The CDR3, as DNA: TGTGCCAGCAGCAAACACCGGGGGGGGGACCAGCCCCAGCATTTT. Its protein is CASSKHRGGDQPQHF.